This is a list of T cell receptor beta chains from one sample in a study of control samples from healthy donors and cancer patients. TCRdb keeps only in-frame clones here, not all; method: immunoSEQ multiplex PCR. The data show around 64,000 clones, approximately 90% seen once. Material for sequencing was PBMCs. The receptor source for this set is a man between 60 and 75 years old with colorectal cancer. CDR3s include the opening cysteine and the closing phenylalanine or tryptophan. A D gene is named only where the DNA matches it firmly. Clone size is stated in some rows and not others, as once, few, many or a class when expanded.

d_gene: NA; abundance: NA; v_gene: TRBV5-1; j_gene: TRBJ2-1; CDR3aa: CASSAGGTGAYNEQFF; CDR3nt: TGCGCCAGCAGTGCGGGGGGGACAGGGGCTTACAATGAGCAGTTCTTC
d_gene: NA; abundance: NA; v_gene: TRBV11-3; j_gene: TRBJ2-5; CDR3aa: CASSLDRLRDQETQYF; CDR3nt: TGTGCCAGCAGCTTAGATAGGTTGCGGGACCAAGAGACCCAGTACTTC
d_gene: NA; abundance: NA; v_gene: TRBV10-3; j_gene: TRBJ2-3; CDR3aa: CAISGVEEQYF; CDR3nt: TGTGCCATCAGTGGGGTGGAGGAGCAGTATTTT
d_gene: TRBD2; abundance: NA; v_gene: TRBV7-2; j_gene: TRBJ2-3; CDR3aa: CASSPKGGARTDTQYF; CDR3nt: TGTGCCAGCAGCCCGAAGGGAGGGGCCCGCACAGATACGCAGTATTTT
d_gene: NA; abundance: NA; v_gene: TRBV3-1/TRBV3-2; j_gene: TRBJ1-4; CDR3aa: CASSQDRKLFF; CDR3nt: TGTGCCAGCAGCCAAGATCGAAAACTGTTTTTT
d_gene: NA; abundance: NA; v_gene: TRBV6-1; j_gene: TRBJ2-7; CDR3aa: CASSEVRKSYEQYF; CDR3nt: TGTGCCAGCAGTGAAGTTCGGAAGTCCTACGAGCAGTACTTC
d_gene: NA; abundance: few; v_gene: TRBV5-4; j_gene: TRBJ1-1; CDR3aa: CASSKGGALDSEAFF; CDR3nt: TGTGCCAGCAGCAAGGGTGGGGCGCTAGATAGTGAAGCTTTCTTT
d_gene: TRBD1; abundance: NA; v_gene: TRBV18; j_gene: TRBJ1-5; CDR3aa: CASSPDFGGGDQPQHF; CDR3nt: TGTGCCAGCTCACCAGATTTCGGAGGGGGCGACCAGCCCCAGCATTTT
d_gene: NA; abundance: NA; v_gene: TRBV12-3/TRBV12-4; j_gene: TRBJ1-2; CDR3aa: CASSPLGFGYTF; CDR3nt: TGTGCCAGCAGTCCTCTCGGCTTTGGCTACACCTTC
d_gene: TRBD1; abundance: NA; v_gene: TRBV3-1/TRBV3-2; j_gene: TRBJ2-5; CDR3aa: CASSQSPGGQGMKTQYF; CDR3nt: TGTGCCAGCAGCCAATCTCCAGGGGGACAGGGGATGAAGACCCAGTACTTC
d_gene: NA; abundance: NA; v_gene: TRBV3-1/TRBV3-2; j_gene: TRBJ2-1; CDR3aa: CASSQGTATEQFF; CDR3nt: TGTGCCAGCAGCCAAGGGACAGCGACTGAGCAGTTCTTC
d_gene: TRBD1; abundance: NA; v_gene: TRBV7-2; j_gene: TRBJ1-5; CDR3aa: CASSLSTGVGQPQHF; CDR3nt: TGTGCCAGCAGCCTATCAACAGGGGTAGGGCAGCCCCAGCATTTT
d_gene: NA; abundance: NA; v_gene: TRBV5-1; j_gene: TRBJ1-5; CDR3aa: CASSLGEAGNQPQHF; CDR3nt: TGCGCCAGCAGCTTGGGTGAGGCGGGCAATCAGCCCCAGCATTTT
d_gene: TRBD2; abundance: NA; v_gene: TRBV6-5; j_gene: TRBJ2-7; CDR3aa: CASGGLAFEQYF; CDR3nt: TGTGCCAGCGGGGGACTAGCTTTCGAGCAGTACTTC
d_gene: TRBD1; abundance: once; v_gene: TRBV7-2; j_gene: TRBJ2-1; CDR3aa: CASSRYRDRGINEQFF; CDR3nt: TGTGCCAGCAGCAGATACCGGGACAGGGGTATCAATGAGCAGTTCTTC
d_gene: TRBD1; abundance: NA; v_gene: TRBV7-3; j_gene: TRBJ2-5; CDR3aa: CASSSGTGETQYF; CDR3nt: TGTGCCAGCAGCTCGGGGACAGGGGAGACCCAGTACTTC
d_gene: TRBD1; abundance: NA; v_gene: TRBV12-3/TRBV12-4; j_gene: TRBJ2-4; CDR3aa: CASSGTGGHIQYF; CDR3nt: TGTGCCAGCAGTGGGACAGGGGGGCACATTCAGTACTTC
d_gene: TRBD1; abundance: NA; v_gene: TRBV15; j_gene: TRBJ1-4; CDR3aa: CATSRYNRGGNEKLFF; CDR3nt: TGTGCCACCAGCAGATATAACAGGGGGGGAAATGAAAAACTGTTTTTT
d_gene: NA; abundance: NA; v_gene: TRBV5-1; j_gene: TRBJ1-2; CDR3aa: CASTPGGPYPYGYTF; CDR3nt: TGCGCCAGCACTCCTGGGGGGCCTTACCCCTATGGCTACACCTTC
d_gene: NA; abundance: few; v_gene: TRBV2; j_gene: TRBJ2-3; CDR3aa: CASSVLGAQGTQYF; CDR3nt: TGTGCCAGCAGTGTTTTGGGAGCACAGGGTACGCAGTATTTT
d_gene: NA; abundance: NA; v_gene: TRBV5-5; j_gene: TRBJ1-2; CDR3aa: CASSLAATANYGYTF; CDR3nt: TGTGCCAGCAGCTTGGCGGCCACAGCTAACTATGGCTACACCTTC
d_gene: TRBD1; abundance: NA; v_gene: TRBV10-1; j_gene: TRBJ1-1; CDR3aa: CASRGTENSLNTEAFF; CDR3nt: TGCGCCAGCAGGGGGACAGAAAACTCTTTAAACACTGAAGCTTTCTTT
d_gene: TRBD1; abundance: NA; v_gene: TRBV5-4; j_gene: TRBJ1-3; CDR3aa: CASSSGQGGPGNTIYF; CDR3nt: TGTGCCAGCAGCTCCGGACAGGGGGGCCCTGGAAACACCATATATTTT
d_gene: NA; abundance: NA; v_gene: TRBV5-1; j_gene: TRBJ2-3; CDR3aa: CASSLGPLSTDTQYF; CDR3nt: TGCGCCAGCAGCTTGGGACCCTTAAGCACAGATACGCAGTATTTT
d_gene: NA; abundance: few; v_gene: TRBV7-2; j_gene: TRBJ2-5; CDR3aa: CASSRSRGSGKDWETQYF; CDR3nt: TGTGCCAGCAGCCGCTCCCGGGGGTCAGGGAAGGATTGGGAGACCCAGTACTTC
d_gene: TRBD2; abundance: NA; v_gene: TRBV4-1; j_gene: TRBJ2-5; CDR3aa: CASSLTGTSGGYQETQYF; CDR3nt: TGCGCCAGCAGCCTCACCGGGACTAGCGGGGGGTACCAAGAGACCCAGTACTTC
d_gene: TRBD1; abundance: NA; v_gene: TRBV19; j_gene: TRBJ1-1; CDR3aa: CASSVPNPGGFSRTEAFF; CDR3nt: TGTGCCAGTAGTGTGCCCAACCCAGGGGGCTTCAGTCGAACTGAAGCTTTCTTT
d_gene: NA; abundance: NA; v_gene: TRBV21-1; j_gene: TRBJ1-1; CDR3aa: CASSMNEGVNTEAFF; CDR3nt: TGTGCCAGCAGCATGAATGAGGGCGTGAACACTGAAGCTTTCTTT
d_gene: TRBD1; abundance: NA; v_gene: TRBV5-4; j_gene: TRBJ2-1; CDR3aa: CASMGTGFLWDEQFF; CDR3nt: TGTGCCAGCATGGGGACAGGGTTCCTTTGGGATGAGCAGTTCTTC
d_gene: NA; abundance: NA; v_gene: TRBV7-8; j_gene: TRBJ2-3; CDR3aa: CASSLLEADTQYF; CDR3nt: TGTGCCAGCAGCTTGCTAGAGGCCGATACGCAGTATTTT
d_gene: TRBD1; abundance: NA; v_gene: TRBV7-9; j_gene: TRBJ1-3; CDR3aa: CASSPAGTGSGSTIYF; CDR3nt: TGTGCCAGCAGCCCGGCCGGGACAGGCTCTGGAAGCACCATATATTTT
d_gene: TRBD2; abundance: NA; v_gene: TRBV14; j_gene: TRBJ2-5; CDR3aa: CASSQGLAGQETQYF; CDR3nt: TGTGCCAGCAGCCAGGGGCTAGCGGGGCAAGAGACCCAGTACTTC
d_gene: NA; abundance: NA; v_gene: TRBV2; j_gene: TRBJ1-2; CDR3aa: CASRVASGDTGYTF; CDR3nt: TGTGCCAGCAGAGTAGCATCAGGGGACACAGGCTACACCTTC
d_gene: TRBD2; abundance: NA; v_gene: TRBV7-2; j_gene: TRBJ2-1; CDR3aa: CASSLGTSVGNEQFF; CDR3nt: TGTGCCAGCAGCTTAGGGACTAGCGTCGGCAATGAGCAGTTCTTC
d_gene: NA; abundance: few; v_gene: TRBV19; j_gene: TRBJ1-5; CDR3aa: CASYSGAGQPQHF; CDR3nt: TGTGCCAGTTATTCAGGGGCAGGGCAGCCCCAGCATTTT
d_gene: TRBD2; abundance: NA; v_gene: TRBV6-5; j_gene: TRBJ2-2; CDR3aa: CASGLAGAGELFF; CDR3nt: TGTGCCAGTGGACTAGCCGGCGCCGGGGAGCTGTTTTTT
d_gene: NA; abundance: NA; v_gene: TRBV11-1; j_gene: TRBJ2-1; CDR3aa: CASSLGGGNYNEQFF; CDR3nt: TGTGCCAGCAGCTTAGGGGGCGGGAACTACAATGAGCAGTTCTTC
d_gene: TRBD1; abundance: NA; v_gene: TRBV5-5; j_gene: TRBJ2-7; CDR3aa: CASSWAGTETYEQYF; CDR3nt: TGTGCCAGCAGCTGGGCCGGGACAGAGACCTACGAGCAGTACTTC
d_gene: TRBD1; abundance: NA; v_gene: TRBV27; j_gene: TRBJ2-4; CDR3aa: CASSPRTGTSKNIQYF; CDR3nt: TGTGCCAGCAGTCCGCGGACAGGAACCTCCAAAAACATTCAGTACTTC
d_gene: TRBD1; abundance: NA; v_gene: TRBV27; j_gene: TRBJ2-7; CDR3aa: CASSKTGGEDYEQYF; CDR3nt: TGTGCCAGCAGTAAGACAGGGGGCGAAGACTACGAGCAGTACTTC
d_gene: TRBD1; abundance: NA; v_gene: TRBV19; j_gene: TRBJ1-6; CDR3aa: CASTTGGSYNSPLHF; CDR3nt: TGTGCCAGTACTACAGGGGGCTCCTATAATTCACCCCTCCACTTT
d_gene: NA; abundance: NA; v_gene: TRBV28; j_gene: TRBJ1-3; CDR3aa: CASSLGGVGNTIYF; CDR3nt: TGTGCCAGCAGTCTAGGGGGGGTCGGAAACACCATATATTTT
d_gene: NA; abundance: NA; v_gene: TRBV3-1/TRBV3-2; j_gene: TRBJ1-6; CDR3aa: CASSQEGGFRNSPLHF; CDR3nt: TGTGCCAGCAGCCAAGAAGGGGGATTTCGGAATTCACCCCTCCACTTT
d_gene: NA; abundance: once; v_gene: TRBV19; j_gene: TRBJ1-6; CDR3aa: CASTAGGTLGSPLHF; CDR3nt: TGTGCCAGTACCGCTGGGGGGACGCTTGGTTCACCCCTCCACTTT
d_gene: NA; abundance: NA; v_gene: TRBV5-1; j_gene: TRBJ1-3; CDR3aa: CASSLRAQGSGNTIYF; CDR3nt: TGCGCCAGCAGCCTAAGGGCCCAGGGCTCTGGAAACACCATATATTTT
d_gene: NA; abundance: NA; v_gene: TRBV20-1; j_gene: TRBJ2-4; CDR3aa: CSASLVGAKNIQYF; CDR3nt: TGCAGTGCTAGTCTAGTAGGCGCCAAAAACATTCAGTACTTC
d_gene: NA; abundance: once; v_gene: TRBV11-3; j_gene: TRBJ2-2; CDR3aa: CASSLGPGELFF; CDR3nt: TGTGCCAGCAGCTTAGGGCCCGGGGAGCTGTTTTTT
d_gene: NA; abundance: once; v_gene: TRBV5-4; j_gene: TRBJ2-2; CDR3aa: CASSPGTTNTGELFF; CDR3nt: TGTGCCAGCAGTCCCGGGACAACGAACACCGGGGAGCTGTTTTTT
d_gene: NA; abundance: NA; v_gene: TRBV11-3; j_gene: TRBJ2-2; CDR3aa: CASSSRGAGTGELFF; CDR3nt: TGTGCCAGCAGCTCCCGGGGGGCAGGCACCGGGGAGCTGTTTTTT
d_gene: TRBD2; abundance: NA; v_gene: TRBV5-1; j_gene: TRBJ2-5; CDR3aa: CASSLDGTSGGQYF; CDR3nt: TGCGCCAGCAGCTTGGACGGGACTAGCGGGGGGCAGTACTTC
d_gene: NA; abundance: NA; v_gene: TRBV6-5; j_gene: TRBJ1-4; CDR3aa: CASSYVRGGEKLFF; CDR3nt: TGTGCCAGCAGTTACGTTAGGGGTGGGGAAAAACTGTTTTTT
d_gene: NA; abundance: NA; v_gene: TRBV18; j_gene: TRBJ1-3; CDR3aa: CASSLQDSGNTIYF; CDR3nt: TGTGCCAGCTCACTCCAAGATTCTGGAAACACCATATATTTT
d_gene: NA; abundance: once; v_gene: TRBV27; j_gene: TRBJ1-1; CDR3aa: CASSQTPGGELRAFF; CDR3nt: TGTGCCAGCAGTCAAACCCCGGGCGGTGAATTGAGAGCTTTCTTT
d_gene: NA; abundance: NA; v_gene: TRBV4-3; j_gene: TRBJ1-6; CDR3aa: CASSQDPNSPLHF; CDR3nt: TGCGCCAGCAGCCAAGATCCCAATTCACCCCTCCACTTT
d_gene: NA; abundance: NA; v_gene: TRBV10-3; j_gene: TRBJ1-2; CDR3aa: CAISESGGRGAGYTF; CDR3nt: TGTGCCATCAGTGAGTCGGGAGGCAGGGGTGCGGGCTACACCTTC
d_gene: NA; abundance: NA; v_gene: TRBV6-4; j_gene: TRBJ2-2; CDR3aa: CASSVVSTTGELFF; CDR3nt: TGTGCCAGCAGCGTCGTTTCCACCACCGGGGAGCTGTTTTTT
d_gene: NA; abundance: few; v_gene: TRBV7-9; j_gene: TRBJ2-7; CDR3aa: CASSSGRAGEQYF; CDR3nt: TGTGCCAGCAGCTCCGGGCGGGCGGGTGAGCAGTACTTC